The 26 T cell receptor beta chains given below trace back to one sample, sequenced in a study of long-term antiretroviral therapy in people with HIV (dated by TCRdb to the early 2020s). The immunoSEQ hsTCRB v3.0 assay was used at survey level resolution to sequence the TRB variable region. Drawn from immuneACCESS, this table holds only the in-frame rearrangements with V and J called that TCRdb kept. Clones are partly lost; checked studies trace under half to an unresolved V gene and leave the rest unexplained. For this sample there are over 15,000 clones; around nine tenths appear just once. About 10% of the sample belongs to the ten largest clones. The sample here was unsorted PBMCs, taken 0.5 years after starting antiretroviral therapy. These receptors were collected from a man aged 40-50 years with HIV.

The rearrangement links TRBV7-9 to TRBJ2-1; unclear D gene. The CDR3 spans 12 residues. Trimming stripped 7 bases from V and 7 bases from J, with 11 bases between. Germline V gene data show CDR1 as SEHNR and CDR2 as FQNEAQ (reference sequence). The CDR3 nucleotides are TGTGCCAGCACGAACGAGAGGAATGAGCAGTTCTTC. It yields the protein CASTNERNEQFF.

The chain combines TRBV6-1 with TRBJ1-2; possible D gene TRBD1, 5 bases. The CDR3 consists of 13 residues. With 8 bases removed from V and 3 bases from J, the gap between germline ends came to 13 bases. CDR1 and CDR2 (germline): MNHNS, SASEGT. The CDR3 DNA follows: TGTGCCAGCTATCTACAGGTGGACTATGGCTACACCTTC. Protein product: CASYLQVDYGYTF.

The V and J genes are TRBV6-1 and TRBJ2-1; 12 bases align to TRBD2. CDR1 is MNHNS and CDR2 is SASEGT in the germline V gene. Unmatched junction bases numbered 5, after V lost 6 bases and J lost 8 bases. This CDR3 is built from 14 residues. The CDR3 protein is CASRSGLAGDEQFF. Written as DNA, the CDR3 is TGTGCCAGCAGATCGGGACTAGCGGGCGATGAGCAGTTCTTC.

The V gene is TRBV29-1, the J gene TRBJ2-2, with 10 bases aligning to TRBD2. The CDR3 has 15 residues. Looked up from germline, CDR1 is SQVTM and CDR2 is ANQGSEA. Trimming cost V 2 bases and J 5 bases; bases outside gene matches: 5. The CDR3 reads CSVELAGALTGELFF. DNA of the CDR3: TGCAGCGTTGAACTAGCGGGGGCCCTTACCGGGGAGCTGTTTTTT.

V is TRBV6-1 and J is TRBJ2-7, with a possible D match to TRBD1 (6 bases). The CDR3 length is 14 residues. V lost 2 bases, J lost 5 bases, and 13 bases lay in between. Germline V lookup: CDR1 MNHNS, CDR2 SASEGT. In nucleotides, the CDR3 is TGTGCCAGCAGTGAACTGGGCAGGGGCCACGAGCAGTACTTC. Encoded protein: CASSELGRGHEQYF.

This rearrangement joins TRBV15 to TRBJ1-5; the D is unclear. Germline V lookup: CDR1 LNHNV, CDR2 YYDKDF (reference sequence). The V gene lost 5 bases and the J gene lost 3 bases, with 8 bases spanning the gap. This CDR3 comprises 13 residues. The CDR3 loop is CATSATTNQPQHF. As DNA, the CDR3 is TGTGCCACCAGCGCAACGACCAATCAGCCCCAGCATTTT.

The rearrangement joins TRBV28 to TRBJ2-5; TRBD2 matches at 12 bases. The CDR3 runs to 16 residues. CDR1 and CDR2 (germline): MDHEN, SYDVKM. V was clipped by 5 bases and J by 5 bases; unmatched bases: 9. The CDR3 bases are TGTGCCAGCAGTCCGTGGACTAGCGGGATCGGGGAGACCCAGTACTTC. Translation gives CASSPWTSGIGETQYF.

The rearrangement links TRBV2 to TRBJ2-1, with TRBD2 matching 7 bases. The V gene's germline CDR1 is SNHLY and CDR2 FYNNEI. The CDR3 is made up of 14 amino acids. The ends lost 8 bases at V and 7 bases at J; junction bases unmatched: 11. The CDR3 here is CASLLASLANEQFF. CDR3 DNA sequence: TGTGCCAGCCTACTAGCGTCCCTAGCGAATGAGCAGTTCTTC.

The chain recombines TRBV6-1 with TRBJ2-3; unclear D gene. The CDR3 has 15 residues. The germline CDR1 and CDR2 sequences are MNHNS and SASEGT. The V end lost 1 base, the J end lost 2 bases, and 10 bases lay between the germline ends. CDR3 region: CASSEVVGNTDTQYF. CDR3 DNA: TGTGCCAGCAGTGAAGTTGTTGGGAACACAGATACGCAGTATTTT.

The CDR3 loop is CASSHVGNPYGYTF. The CDR3, as DNA: TGTGCCAGCAGCCACGTGGGGAATCCGTATGGCTACACCTTC. This rearrangement joins TRBV14 to TRBJ1-2, with D hard to call. There are 14 residues in the CDR3. The germline V gene has CDR1 SGHDN and CDR2 FVKESK. Between the trimmed V and J ends, which lost 3 bases and 5 bases, there was a span of 13 bases.

The chain combines TRBV6-5 with TRBJ2-7; 7 nucleotides agree with TRBD1. Germline V gives CDR1 MNHEY, CDR2 SVGAGI. V lost 2 bases and J lost 6; bases outside the gene matches: 7. The CDR3 has 14 amino acids. This CDR3 is CASSYKGALPEQYF. The DNA for the CDR3 is TGTGCCAGCAGTTACAAGGGGGCGCTGCCCGAGCAGTACTTC.

The genes are TRBV9 and TRBJ2-7, with D uncertain. Germline CDR1 reads SGDLS; CDR2 reads YYNGEE. CDR3 size: 15 residues. Trimming left V 0 bases short and J 0 bases short, with 10 bases between. In DNA, the CDR3 is TGTGCCAGCAGCGTAGGCGGCGACCCCTCCTACGAGCAGTACTTC. The encoded protein is CASSVGGDPSYEQYF. Full variable domain (remainder filled in from reference TRBV9 and TRBJ2-7): DSGVTQTPKHLITATGQRVTLRCSPRSGDLSVYWYQQSLDQGLQFLIQYYNGEERAKGNILERFSAQQFPDLHSELNLSSLELGDSALYFCASSVGGDPSYEQYFGPGTRLTVT.

This chain uses TRBV19 with TRBJ1-2; tentative D call: TRBD1 (5 bases). CDR3 size: 13 residues. Per germline, CDR1 LNHDA and CDR2 SQIVND (reference sequence). With 10 bases removed from V and 5 bases from J, the gap between germline ends came to 17 bases. The chain's CDR3 is CATGEIKGYGYTF. DNA of the CDR3: TGTGCCACCGGGGAGATTAAGGGGTATGGCTACACCTTC. The entire variable domain, with the rest obtained from reference TRBV19 and TRBJ1-2, is as follows: DGGITQSPKYLFRKEGQNVTLSCEQNLNHDAMYWYRQDPGQGLRLIYYSQIVNDFQKGDIAEGYSVSREKKESFPLTVTSAQKNPTAFYLCATGEIKGYGYTFGSGTRLTVV.

The chain combines TRBV7-6 with TRBJ1-4; D is uncertain. Trimming stripped 5 bases from V and 8 bases from J, with 18 bases between. The CDR3 is 15 amino acids. The germline CDR1 and CDR2 sequences are SGHVS and FNYEAQ. Here the CDR3 DNA reads TGTGCCAGCAGCCCCCTGGCCGAGGGCGGAGAAAAACTGTTTTTT. Translating it yields CASSPLAEGGEKLFF.

The chain links TRBV23-1 to TRBJ2-7; TRBD1 aligns across 8 bases. TRBV23-1 is filed as an ORF, its function uncertain. The CDR3 sequence is 21 residues long. V lost 0 bases and J lost 0; bases outside the gene matches: 19. This CDR3 reads CASSQSGQEREVWGPSYEQYF. The CDR3 DNA reads TGCGCCAGCAGTCAATCGGGACAGGAGAGGGAAGTTTGGGGGCCCTCCTACGAGCAGTACTTC.

The CDR3 loop is CASSSLGLNYGYTF. As DNA, the CDR3 is TGTGCCAGCAGTTCTCTCGGCCTTAACTATGGCTACACCTTC. The chain is built from TRBV27 and TRBJ1-2, with D unclear. Germline loops: CDR1 MNHEY, CDR2 SMNVEV (reference sequence). V was clipped by 4 bases and J by 1 base, with 10 bases between them. The length of the CDR3 is 14 residues.

The chain carries TRBV6-5 and TRBJ2-1; the D is unclear. Germline-derived CDR1 and CDR2 are MNHEY and SVGAGI. The CDR3 contains 13 residues. Trimming took 5 bases from V and 10 from J, leaving 15 bases between them. This CDR3 reads CASSTPPSAEQFF. The CDR3 bases are TGTGCCAGCAGTACCCCTCCCTCTGCGGAGCAGTTCTTC.

This chain uses TRBV6-6 with TRBJ2-1, with D maybe TRBD2 (5 bases). Per germline, CDR1 MNHNY and CDR2 SVGAGI (reference sequence). The CDR3 contains 12 residues. Trimming took off 6 bases at V and 15 bases at J, with 18 bases between the two ends. The chain's CDR3 is CASSLGRERWFF. In nucleotides, the CDR3 is TGTGCCAGCAGCCTTGGGCGAGAGCGGTGGTTCTTC.

The V and J genes are TRBV28 and TRBJ1-5; the match to TRBD1 covers 8 bases. This CDR3 comprises 17 residues. The V segment lost 6 bases and the J segment 0 bases; nucleotides outside the gene matches: 10. The germline CDR1 and CDR2 sequences are MDHEN and SYDVKM. The CDR3 DNA reads as TGTGCCAGCAGGACGCCAGGGGGCTTCGATAGCAATCAGCCCCAGCATTTT. It encodes CASRTPGGFDSNQPQHF.

There are a few counts of this clone. The chain is built from TRBV6-4 and TRBJ2-3; TRBD2 agrees at 13 bases. Germline CDR1 and CDR2: MRHNA and SNTAGT. V lost 2 bases to trimming and J lost 1 base; unmatched junction nucleotides: 0. The CDR3 is 16 residues long. The CDR3 bases are TGTGCCAGCAGTGACGGGACTAGCGGGGGCACAGATACGCAGTATTTT. Its translation is CASSDGTSGGTDTQYF.

This clone has a single count. The CDR3, as DNA: TGTGCCTGGAAAGAATGGACAGGGGGAGAGACCCAGTACTTC. Protein product: CAWKEWTGGETQYF. This chain links TRBV30 with TRBJ2-5; TRBD1 agrees at 10 bases. The CDR3 has 14 residues. Germline lookup yields CDR1 GTSNPN and CDR2 SVGIG (reference sequence). With 4 bases clipped from V and 4 bases from J, the junction kept 6 bases outside the gene matches. The full variable domain, its missing parts supplied by reference TRBV30 and TRBJ2-5, is SQTIHQWPATLVQPVGSPLSLECTVEGTSNPNLYWYRQAAGRGLQLLFYSVGIGQISSEVPQNLSASRPQDRQFILSSKKLLLSDSGFYLCAWKEWTGGETQYFGPGTRLLVL.

The J gene is TRBJ2-5, the V gene TRBV7-2; D not certain. The CDR3 spans 12 residues. The germline CDR1 and CDR2 sequences are SGHTA and FQGNSA. V lost 7 bases and J lost 5, with 11 bases in between. In nucleotides, the CDR3 is TGTGCCAGCACCCGGCGAATCGAGACCCAGTACTTC. Protein: CASTRRIETQYF.

V gene TRBV7-2 combines with J gene TRBJ2-2, with 11 nucleotides matching TRBD1. Per the germline V gene, CDR1 is SGHTA and CDR2 is FQGNSA. The CDR3 totals 15 residues. Losses at the gene ends were 5 bases for V and 5 bases for J; bases not matched to a gene: 4. CDR3 loop: CASSADRGRTGELFF. CDR3 coding DNA: TGTGCCAGCAGCGCGGACAGGGGGCGTACCGGGGAGCTGTTTTTT. The complete variable domain, with remaining parts taken from reference TRBV7-2 and TRBJ2-2, reads GAGVSQSPSNKVTEKGKDVELRCDPISGHTALYWYRQSLGQGLEFLIYFQGNSAPDKSGLPSDRFSAERTGGSVSTLTIQRTQQEDSAVYLCASSADRGRTGELFFGEGSRLTVL.

This clone was seen once. The chain employs TRBV28 and TRBJ2-7; the D is unclear. CDR3 size: 15 residues. The V and J ends lost 1 base and 0 bases respectively, with 10 bases between them. Germline V lookup: CDR1 MDHEN, CDR2 SYDVKM. The CDR3 reads CASSLSPLSSYEQYF. The CDR3, as DNA: TGTGCCAGCAGTTTATCCCCACTATCCTCCTACGAGCAGTACTTC.

The J gene is TRBJ1-3, the V gene TRBV6-5; D unresolved. CDR1 and CDR2 from the germline V gene are MNHEY and SVGAGI. The CDR3 runs to 13 residues. V was cut by 3 bases and J by 0 bases, with 3 bases left in between. CDR3 DNA: TGTGCCAGCAGTTATCTCTCTGGAAACACCATATATTTT. The encoded protein is CASSYLSGNTIYF.

This clone has just a few counts. J is TRBJ1-3 and V is TRBV21-1. TRBV21-1 is deemed a pseudogene. CDR3 size: 13 residues. The CDR3 DNA follows: TGTGCCAGAAACAAAATACCTGGAAACACCATATATTTT. Protein product: CARNKIPGNTIYF.